The source of this T cell receptor (beta chain) is a study of PD-1 blockade in classical Hodgkin lymphoma. General study results and limits: Healthy donors were reported to have higher baseline TCR diversity than newly diagnosed patients.

Profiling relied on immunoSEQ multiplex PCR, and the TCRdb table lists in-frame clones only, not all of them. The sample consists of some 34,000 clones, approximately 90% of them appearing once. Time point defined: newly diagnosed, previously untreated cHL patient sample. Thawed PBMCs underwent magnetic negative selection to yield purified CD4+ T cells. Acting as the comparison were PBMCs from newly diagnosed, untreated classical Hodgkin lymphoma. Details on this clone: The antigen remains undetermined.

The receptor's source is a human donor with classical Hodgkin lymphoma. The sequenced material came from CD4+ T cells from blood.

For the CDR3, the DNA is TGCAGCGTTGAATCGGGGTCTGGGGCCAACGTCCTGACTTTC. Translating it yields CSVESGSGANVLTF. The rearrangement uses TRBV29-1 and TRBJ2-6, with D perhaps matching TRBD2 (5 bases). V lost 2 bases to trimming and J lost 1 base, with 6 bases between them. The CDR3 spans 14 residues. Germline CDR1 and CDR2: SQVTM and ANQGSEA.